Following are 16 T cell receptor beta chains from one sample sequenced in a study of tumor-infiltrating lymphocytes in primary liver carcinoma. Constant-region priming of roughly 490 ng total RNA yielded TCR beta cDNA. Investigators got TCR beta libraries out of three nested multiplex PCR rounds, done with slightly modified ARM-PCR. Primers for the first two PCR rounds were TRBV1-TRBV30 forward primers and a C-beta reverse primer (approximately 9 cycles per round). TCRdb re-derived calls from the multiplex PCR reads in MiXCR, one entry per CDR3 protein. The sample gives fewer than 400,000 distinct CDR3 sequences, nearly 60% of which show up once; 15% to 20% is in the top ten. Unsorted whole blood yielded blood RNA, and germline DNA was extracted as well. Sample: peripheral blood. All receptors come from a woman aged 25 to 39 with primary liver carcinoma and hepatitis B virus infection.

On this clonotype: The conserved phenylalanine or tryptophan normally closing the CDR3 is absent here, so this likely arose from a read error. The rearrangement uses TRBV6-1 and TRBJ1-5, with D perhaps TRBD1 (6 bases). With 2 bases removed from V and 4 bases from J, the gap between germline ends came to 15 bases. CDR1 and CDR2 (germline): MNHNS, SASEGT. The CDR3 length is 16 residues. The CDR3 sequence is CASSEFVRGGNQPQHL. In DNA form, the CDR3 reads TGTGCCAGCAGTGAATTCGTCAGGGGAGGAAATCAGCCCCAGCATCTC.

A note on this clonotype: One base away lies a much larger clone, so this may be a sequencing read error. The rearrangement links TRBV12-3 or TRBV12-4 to TRBJ2-1, with D uncertain. The length of the CDR3 is 14 residues. CDR3 amino acids: CDSSPSDGAREQFF. CDR3 bases: TGTGACAGCAGTCCCAGCGACGGAGCACGAGAGCAGTTCTTC.

This clonotype was detected many times. The chain joins TRBV4-3 to TRBJ2-1, with a possible D match to TRBD1 (5 bases). The CDR3 contains 13 residues. V shed 3 bases and J shed 8 bases, with 11 bases lying between them. Per the germline V gene, CDR1 is LGHNA and CDR2 is YSLEER. The CDR3 region is CASSQDIGYEQFF. The CDR3 DNA follows: TGCGCCAGCAGCCAGGACATAGGCTATGAGCAGTTCTTC.

This clonotype was recorded many times. The rearrangement uses TRBV29-1 and TRBJ2-1; D perhaps matches TRBD1 (6 bases). Looked up from germline, CDR1 is SQVTM and CDR2 is ANQGSEA. The V end lost 7 bases, the J end lost 4 bases, and 14 bases lay between the germline ends. The CDR3 totals 13 residues. For the CDR3, the DNA is TGCAGCGCCGGAGGCAGGGGTTACAATGAGCAGTTCTTC. The encoded protein is CSAGGRGYNEQFF.

The table lists this clonotype with a few counts. The V call is TRBV7-8, the J call TRBJ2-1; D possibly corresponds to TRBD2 (5 bases). The CDR3 sequence is 16 residues long. Per the germline V gene, CDR1 is SGHVS and CDR2 is FQNEAQ. V gave up 5 bases and J gave up 2 bases, with 16 bases separating them. The CDR3, as DNA: TGTGCCAGCAGCCCCCGGGGAGCGGATCCCTACAATGAGCAGTTCTTC. Protein product: CASSPRGADPYNEQFF.

Notes on this clonotype: Just one base apart from a much larger clone, this may be a read error. This chain joins TRBV4-2 and TRBJ2-5, with D possibly called TRBD1 or TRBD2 (5 bases each). The CDR3 covers 15 residues. Germline lookup yields CDR1 LGHNA and CDR2 YNFKEQ. CDR3: CASSQDGPRGETPYF. The CDR3 region has the DNA TGTGCCAGCAGCCAAGATGGGCCCCGAGGGGAGACCCCGTACTTC.

This clonotype was seen ten or more times. The CDR3 sequence is CAISGDRGTYNEQFF. The CDR3 DNA reads as TGTGCCATCAGCGGGGACAGGGGTACCTACAATGAGCAGTTCTTC. V gene TRBV10-3 combines with J gene TRBJ2-1, with 10 positions matching TRBD1. Germline trimming cut 6 bases from V and 2 bases from J; bases unmatched to any gene: 4. CDR1 is ENHRY, CDR2 SYGVKD, per germline. The CDR3 sequence is 15 residues long.

Notes on this clonotype: This may stem from a read error, because a much larger clone lies one nucleotide away. The CDR3 DNA sequence: TGCAGCGTTGAAAAGGACCCGCAAGTGACCCAGTACTTC. Its translation: CSVEKDPQVTQYF. This chain joins TRBV29-1 and TRBJ2-5; D unclear. Per germline, CDR1 SQVTM and CDR2 ANQGSEA. This CDR3 contains 13 residues.

This clonotype was seen only a few times. The V call is TRBV29-1, the J call TRBJ2-7, with 7 bases matching TRBD1. The V gene's germline CDR1 is SQVTM and CDR2 ANQGSEA. This CDR3 is built from 13 residues. After removal of 4 bases from V and 2 bases from J, the junction contained 5 bases not matched to a gene. The CDR3 reads CSVGQGATYEQYF. As DNA, the CDR3 is TGCAGCGTTGGACAGGGCGCAACCTACGAGCAGTACTTC.

This clonotype has only a few counts. This chain links TRBV7-9 with TRBJ1-6; D perhaps matches TRBD1 (6 bases). Deletions cut 3 bases from V and 10 bases from J, with 13 bases between. CDR1 SEHNR and CDR2 FQNEAQ come from the germline V gene (reference sequence). There are 14 residues in the CDR3. CDR3 sequence reads: CASSLQGIGSPLHF. The CDR3 nucleotides read TGTGCCAGCAGCTTGCAGGGGATCGGATCACCCCTCCACTTT. Looking up the rest from reference TRBV7-9 and TRBJ1-6 gives the full variable domain: DTGVSQNPRHKITKRGQNVTFRCDPISEHNRLYWYRQTLGQGPEFLTYFQNEAQLEKSRLLSDRFSAERPKGSFSTLEIQRTEQGDSAMYLCASSLQGIGSPLHFGNGTRLTVT.

The gene calls are TRBV5-1 and TRBJ1-6; 7 nucleotides match TRBD1. Germline V lookup: CDR1 SGHRS, CDR2 YFSETQ. The V gene end was trimmed by 3 bases and the J gene end by 7 bases; junction bases not matched to a gene: 7. CDR3 length: 15 amino acids. This chain's CDR3 is CASSWRQGGNSPLHF. DNA for the CDR3: TGCGCCAGCAGCTGGCGCCAAGGGGGCAATTCACCCCTCCACTTT.

The rearrangement joins TRBV29-1 to TRBJ2-7; the D is unclear. Trimming stripped 4 bases from V and 6 bases from J, with 19 bases between. Germline lookup yields CDR1 SQVTM and CDR2 ANQGSEA. The CDR3 has 14 amino acids. CDR3 sequence: CSVVFVGNVREQYF. Written as DNA, the CDR3 is TGCAGCGTTGTCTTTGTCGGAAATGTCCGCGAGCAGTACTTC.

The sample holds many counts of this clonotype. The gene calls are TRBV11-2 and TRBJ2-5; the D is unclear. The germline V gene encodes CDR1 SGHAT and CDR2 FQNNGV. Trimming pared 1 base from V and 1 base from J, leaving 4 bases between. The CDR3 length is 13 residues. CDR3: CASSLGRQETQYF. CDR3 sequence (DNA): TGTGCCAGCAGCTTAGGTCGCCAAGAGACCCAGTACTTC. The full variable domain, with the rest looked up from reference TRBV11-2 and TRBJ2-5, is EAGVAQSPRYKIIEKRQSVAFWCNPISGHATLYWYQQILGQGPKLLIQFQNNGVVDDSQLPKDRFSAERLKGVDSTLKIQPAKLEDSAVYLCASSLGRQETQYFGPGTRLLVL.

Turning to this clonotype: A junction end diverges from the germline sequence, so it may reflect a read error. The CDR3 DNA reads TGTGCCAGCAGGAGACCAATCAACACCGAGGAGCTGTTTTTT. Its translation: CASRRPINTEELFF. The chain employs TRBV28 and TRBJ2-2, with D unresolved. The CDR3 has 14 residues. Germline loops: CDR1 MDHEN, CDR2 SYDVKM.

V gene TRBV5-1 combines with J gene TRBJ2-3; the match to TRBD2 covers 12 bases. The J segment lost 2 bases and the V segment lost 8 bases, leaving 3 bases of the junction unmatched. CDR1 SGHRS and CDR2 YFSETQ come from the germline V gene. The CDR3 totals 14 residues. The CDR3, as DNA: TGCGCCAGTGGACTAGCGGGGAACACAGATACGCAGTATTTT. Its protein product is CASGLAGNTDTQYF.

This clonotype occurred a few times. The genes are TRBV7-8 and TRBJ2-7, with D tentatively TRBD2 (6 bases). The ends were cut back, 1 base at V and 5 bases at J, with 9 bases in the middle. Germline CDR1 reads SGHVS; CDR2 reads FQNEAQ. This CDR3 is 13 amino acids long. The CDR3, as DNA: TGTGCCAGCAGCTTAGTGGGGGGTAACGAGCAGTACTTC. It translates to CASSLVGGNEQYF.